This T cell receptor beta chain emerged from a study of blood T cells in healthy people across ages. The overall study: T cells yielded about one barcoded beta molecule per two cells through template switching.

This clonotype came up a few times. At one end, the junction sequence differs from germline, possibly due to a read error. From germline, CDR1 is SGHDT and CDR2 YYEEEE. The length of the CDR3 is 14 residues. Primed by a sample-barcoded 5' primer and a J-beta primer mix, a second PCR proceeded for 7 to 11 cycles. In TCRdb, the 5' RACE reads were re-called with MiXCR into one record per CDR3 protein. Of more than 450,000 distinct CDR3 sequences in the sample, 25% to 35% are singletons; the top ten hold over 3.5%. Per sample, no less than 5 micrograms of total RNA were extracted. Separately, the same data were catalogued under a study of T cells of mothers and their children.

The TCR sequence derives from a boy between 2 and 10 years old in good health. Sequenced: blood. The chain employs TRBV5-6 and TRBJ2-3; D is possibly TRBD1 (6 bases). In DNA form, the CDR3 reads TGTGCCAGCAGCCTACAGGGTGTATCAGATACGCAGTGTTTT. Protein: CASSLQGVSDTQCF.